The rows below give T cell receptor beta chains drawn from one sample of a study of blood T cell repertoires in COVID-19. The table came from immunoSEQ multiplex PCR; TCRdb's copy has only in-frame clones and leaves some out. The data hold some 95,000 clones, with 91% observed a single time. Sequenced: peripheral blood. The receptor set was obtained from a human donor with active COVID-19. The donor label of this sample is uncertain. CDR3s include the opening cysteine and the closing phenylalanine or tryptophan. The D gene is left open where the match is weak. Size is omitted from some rows. Given values are once, few, many or a class for expanded clones.

v_call,j_call,clone_size,d_call,cdr3_aa,cdr3_nt
TRBV3-1/TRBV3-2,TRBJ1-1,NA,NA,CASTQGRFTEAFF,TGTGCCAGCACCCAGGGGCGATTCACTGAAGCTTTCTTT
TRBV3-1/TRBV3-2,TRBJ2-5,NA,TRBD2,CASSHIRGGQETQYF,TGTGCCAGCAGCCACATTCGGGGGGGCCAAGAGACCCAGTACTTC
TRBV12-3/TRBV12-4,TRBJ2-5,NA,NA,CASSYSETQYF,TGTGCCAGCAGTTATTCGGAGACCCAGTACTTC
TRBV10-1,TRBJ2-2,NA,NA,CASQPDRYTGELFF,TGCGCCAGCCAACCGGACAGATACACCGGGGAGCTGTTTTTT
TRBV25-1,TRBJ2-7,once,NA,CASSERTLYEQYF,TGTGCCAGCAGTGAGCGAACCCTCTACGAGCAGTACTTC
TRBV4-3,TRBJ1-6,NA,TRBD1,CASSRRQGFNSPLHF,TGCGCCAGCAGCCGGCGACAGGGGTTCAATTCACCCCTCCACTTT
TRBV5-4,TRBJ2-3,NA,TRBD1,CASSSTGGGTDTQYF,TGTGCCAGCAGCTCCACAGGGGGCGGCACAGATACGCAGTATTTT
TRBV19,TRBJ1-4,NA,TRBD1,CASSISGTGVPEKLFF,TGTGCCAGTAGTATATCCGGGACAGGGGTACCCGAAAAACTGTTTTTT
TRBV11-2,TRBJ1-4,NA,NA,CASSLGAPTTNEKLFF,TGTGCCAGCAGCTTAGGGGCACCTACAACTAATGAAAAACTGTTTTTT
TRBV19,TRBJ1-6,NA,NA,CASSVQEPRTASGSPLHF,TGTGCCAGTAGTGTCCAGGAACCACGGACTGCCTCCGGGTCACCCCTCCACTTT
TRBV4-3,TRBJ2-1,NA,NA,CASSQGRGNEQFF,TGCGCCAGCAGCCAAGGTCGGGGAAATGAGCAGTTCTTC
TRBV7-2,TRBJ1-1,NA,NA,CASSGFGGNTEAFF,TGTGCCAGCAGCGGTTTCGGGGGGAACACTGAAGCTTTCTTT
TRBV5-3,TRBJ2-1,NA,TRBD2,CARSPSGLAGYNEQFF,TGTGCCAGAAGCCCATCGGGACTAGCGGGCTACAATGAGCAGTTCTTC
TRBV11-2,TRBJ1-1,NA,NA,CASSIIQGITEAFF,TGTGCCAGCAGCATAATACAGGGCATCACTGAAGCTTTCTTT
TRBV3-1/TRBV3-2,TRBJ1-4,NA,NA,CASSSNIAPQLFF,TGTGCCAGCAGCAGTAATATAGCGCCGCAACTGTTTTTT
TRBV6-1,TRBJ1-3,NA,NA,CASSDKSGRQFSHSGNTIYF,TGTGCCAGCAGTGACAAGTCCGGGAGACAGTTCTCTCACTCTGGAAACACCATATATTTT
TRBV2,TRBJ2-2,NA,TRBD2,CASRTGERGETGELFF,TGTGCCAGCAGGACCGGCGAGCGGGGGGAGACCGGGGAGCTGTTTTTT
TRBV18,TRBJ2-1,NA,TRBD2,CASSPIAGMGDNEQFF,TGTGCCAGCTCGCCAATAGCGGGAATGGGGGACAATGAGCAGTTCTTC
TRBV7-9,TRBJ1-3,few,NA,CASLRGNTIYF,TGTGCCTCCTTGCGTGGAAACACCATATATTTT
TRBV19,TRBJ2-1,NA,TRBD2,CASSAPLGGNLEQFF,TGTGCCAGTAGTGCCCCCTTGGGGGGGAATCTTGAGCAGTTCTTC
TRBV19,TRBJ1-4,NA,NA,CASSARPSGGKEKLFF,TGTGCCAGTAGTGCCCGCCCATCGGGGGGGAAAGAAAAACTGTTTTTT
TRBV9,TRBJ2-3,once,NA,CASSIQGTDTQYF,TGTGCCAGCAGCATACAGGGTACAGATACGCAGTATTTT
TRBV7-8,TRBJ2-7,NA,NA,CASSLSSSYEQYF,TGTGCCAGCAGCTTATCGAGCTCCTACGAGCAGTACTTC
TRBV18,TRBJ2-7,NA,NA,CASSPTGGGEQYF,TGTGCCAGCTCACCGACGGGGGGCGGCGAGCAGTACTTC
TRBV28,TRBJ1-4,NA,NA,CASSLMGSPNEKLFF,TGTGCCAGCAGTCTCATGGGCAGTCCAAATGAAAAACTGTTTTTT
TRBV27,TRBJ2-2,NA,NA,CASSSRTDPNTGELFF,TGTGCCAGCAGTTCCCGGACAGACCCGAACACCGGGGAGCTGTTTTTT
TRBV19,TRBJ2-7,NA,TRBD1,CASSSRTGGKQYF,TGTGCCAGTAGTTCTCGGACAGGGGGCAAGCAGTACTTC
TRBV5-1,TRBJ2-7,NA,NA,CASSPTTSYEQYF,TGCGCCAGCAGCCCGACAACCTCCTACGAGCAGTACTTC
TRBV15,TRBJ1-3,NA,TRBD1,CATSREVTGGKGNTIYF,TGTGCCACCAGCAGAGAGGTGACAGGGGGAAAAGGAAACACCATATATTTT
TRBV4-2,TRBJ1-5,NA,NA,CASSQYGVNQPQHF,TGTGCCAGCAGCCAATATGGAGTTAATCAGCCCCAGCATTTT
TRBV5-6,TRBJ2-7,NA,NA,CASSLTPPSEQYF,TGTGCCAGCAGCTTGACTCCTCCCTCCGAGCAGTACTTC
TRBV5-1,TRBJ2-5,once,TRBD2,CASSLGGRGSGGQETQYF,TGCGCCAGCAGCTTGGGTGGACGGGGAAGCGGGGGGCAAGAGACCCAGTACTTC
TRBV6-2/TRBV6-3,TRBJ2-5,NA,TRBD2,CASSLAGTYQETQYF,TGTGCCAGCAGCTTAGCGGGGACGTACCAAGAGACCCAGTACTTC
TRBV6-5,TRBJ1-1,NA,TRBD1,CASSLGQGLSSEAFF,TGTGCCAGCAGTTTGGGACAGGGTCTCTCGTCTGAAGCTTTCTTT
TRBV5-1,TRBJ2-5,NA,TRBD2,CASSSQTGGEETQYF,TGCGCCAGCAGCTCCCAAACGGGAGGGGAGGAGACCCAGTACTTC
TRBV6-2/TRBV6-3,TRBJ1-5,few,NA,CASSYSKSGQPQHF,TGTGCCAGCAGTTACTCGAAGTCCGGTCAGCCCCAGCATTTT
TRBV7-9,TRBJ2-3,once,TRBD2,CASSISGGGTDTQYF,TGTGCCAGCAGCATTAGCGGGGGGGGGACAGATACGCAGTATTTT
TRBV20-1,TRBJ2-5,NA,NA,CSARDRETQYF,TGCAGTGCTAGAGATCGGGAGACCCAGTACTTC
TRBV10-1,TRBJ1-1,few,NA,CASSELTLTEAFF,TGCGCCAGCAGTGAGCTGACTCTCACTGAAGCTTTCTTT
TRBV9,TRBJ1-4,NA,NA,CASSVGVTPTNEKLFF,TGTGCCAGCAGCGTAGGAGTAACGCCAACTAATGAAAAACTGTTTTTT
TRBV5-8,TRBJ1-2,NA,NA,CASSLAQMDYGYTF,TGTGCCAGCAGCTTAGCACAGATGGACTATGGCTACACCTTC
TRBV11-3,TRBJ2-7,NA,TRBD2,CASSIRGLGYEQYF,TGTGCCAGCAGCATCAGAGGACTAGGGTACGAGCAGTACTTC
TRBV19,TRBJ1-1,NA,NA,CASTSTRAGGTEAFF,TGTGCCAGTACCTCGACCAGGGCGGGGGGCACTGAAGCTTTCTTT
TRBV6-2/TRBV6-3,TRBJ2-3,once,NA,CASSRISGTPGTDTQYF,TGTGCCAGCAGCAGAATCTCCGGGACACCTGGGACAGATACGCAGTATTTT
TRBV6-6,TRBJ2-7,NA,TRBD1,CASSPGTGNEQYF,TGTGCCAGCAGCCCCGGGACAGGGAACGAGCAGTACTTC
TRBV19,TRBJ1-4,few,TRBD1,CASSPRQTGWELFF,TGTGCCAGTAGTCCGAGACAGACAGGGTGGGAACTGTTTTTT
TRBV5-5,TRBJ1-1,NA,TRBD1,CASSGQGGNTEAFF,TGTGCCAGCAGCGGACAGGGGGGGAACACTGAAGCTTTCTTT
TRBV3-1/TRBV3-2,TRBJ2-4,NA,TRBD2,CASIGLGLAGNIAKNIQYF,TGTGCCAGCATCGGGTTGGGACTAGCGGGGAACATAGCCAAAAACATTCAGTACTTC
TRBV9,TRBJ2-1,NA,TRBD1,CASDNGTGGRYEQFF,TGTGCCAGCGACAACGGGACAGGGGGCCGTTATGAGCAGTTCTTC
TRBV5-1,TRBJ2-3,NA,TRBD2,CASSYGLAGGPITDTQYF,TGCGCCAGCAGCTATGGACTAGCGGGGGGGCCTATCACAGATACGCAGTATTTT
TRBV19,TRBJ1-3,NA,NA,CASSSPGFGSGNTIYF,TGTGCCAGTAGCTCACCAGGGTTCGGGTCTGGAAACACCATATATTTT
TRBV4-1,TRBJ2-7,medium-sized,TRBD1,CASSLHGQVSGEQYF,TGCGCCAGCAGCCTCCACGGACAGGTATCGGGCGAGCAGTACTTC
TRBV27,TRBJ2-7,NA,NA,CASSLSGRAEYEQYF,TGTGCCAGCAGTTTATCAGGCAGGGCGGAGTACGAGCAGTACTTC